The next 21 T cell receptor beta chains were all read from a single sample in a study of Graves' ophthalmopathy and Graves' hyperthyroidism. The authors amplified TCR beta CDR3 regions, and they did so from RNA transcripts for repertoire sequencing. HTBI primers served in a first-round RT-PCR, which a second-round multiplex PCR followed. MiXCR, applied by TCRdb to the multiplex PCR reads, yields one record per CDR3 protein. The table records about 220,000 distinct CDR3 sequences, 20% to 25% of them present only once. The sequencing input was peripheral blood. All receptors come from a woman in her fifties or sixties with Graves' ophthalmopathy.

Of note for this clonotype: One base away lies a much larger clone, so this may be a sequencing read error. The gene calls are TRBV7-9 and TRBJ1-2; D not resolved. Germline V gene sequence: CDR1 SEHNR, CDR2 FQNEAQ (reference sequence). CDR3 length: 15 amino acids. CDR3 bases: TGTGGCAGCAGCTTAGCTCTGACATCGCGGGATGGCTACACCTTC. Translation: CGSSLALTSRDGYTF.

This clonotype appeared many times. The chain links TRBV20-1 to TRBJ1-5, with D unresolved. V shed 0 bases and J shed 5 bases, with 8 bases lying between them. The germline CDR1 and CDR2 sequences are DFQATT and SNEGSKA (reference sequence). The CDR3 length is 13 residues. The CDR3 region has the DNA TGCAGTGCTAGAGATGGAAGTTATCAGCCCCAGCATTTT. This translates into CSARDGSYQPQHF.

Only a few counts were recorded for this clonotype. The chain joins TRBV28 to TRBJ2-7; D is possibly TRBD2 (5 bases). The CDR3 consists of 16 residues. CDR1 is MDHEN and CDR2 is SYDVKM in the germline V gene. V was clipped by 1 base and J by 7 bases, with 20 bases between them. CDR3 loop: CASSLFLGKGNWEQYF. The CDR3 coding sequence is TGTGCCAGCAGTTTATTTCTCGGGAAGGGAAATTGGGAGCAGTACTTC.

The chain links TRBV29-1 to TRBJ1-3, with D unresolved. With 5 bases removed from V and 3 bases from J, the gap between germline ends came to 5 bases. Germline lookup yields CDR1 SQVTM and CDR2 ANQGSEA. The CDR3 covers 11 residues. CDR3 protein: CSVTRGNTIYF. Here the CDR3 DNA reads TGCAGCGTTACTCGTGGAAACACCATATATTTT.

This clonotype was counted only a few times. The gene calls are TRBV24-1 and TRBJ1-1; 11 bases fit TRBD1. The CDR3 contains 16 residues. Trimming removed 3 bases from V and 1 base from J; junction bases left unmatched: 3. Germline V gene lookup returns CDR1 KGHDR and CDR2 SFDVKD. For the CDR3, the DNA is TGTGCCACCAGTGATCCGGGACAGGGGGAGAACACTGAAGCTTTCTTT. Translating gives CATSDPGQGENTEAFF.

The rearrangement uses TRBV4-1 and TRBJ1-5; TRBD1 agrees at 7 bases. The CDR3 sequence is 15 residues long. The V gene end was trimmed by 4 bases and the J gene end by 2 bases; junction bases not matched to a gene: 5. The V gene's germline CDR1 is MGHRA and CDR2 YSYEKL. CDR3 sequence reads: CASSRLDRGNQPQHF. CDR3 nucleotides: TGCGCCAGCAGCCGCCTTGACAGGGGCAATCAGCCCCAGCATTTT.

In its sample, this clonotype was seen a few times. The V gene is TRBV9, the J gene TRBJ1-2, with D perhaps TRBD1 (5 bases). CDR3 length: 12 residues. The germline CDR1 and CDR2 sequences are SGDLS and YYNGEE. The V gene lost 3 bases and the J gene lost 8 bases, with 11 bases spanning the gap. CDR3 in DNA: TGTGCCAGCAGCGAGACGGGGGGGGGCTACACCTTC. Its translation is CASSETGGGYTF.

This chain connects TRBV7-8 to TRBJ2-7, with no clear D. Germline V lookup: CDR1 SGHVS, CDR2 FQNEAQ. V gave up 3 bases and J gave up 2 bases, with 14 bases separating them. The CDR3 sequence is 15 residues long. The CDR3 is CASSLAFLYTYEQYF. CDR3 nucleotides: TGTGCCAGCAGCTTGGCCTTTCTATACACCTACGAGCAGTACTTC.

This clonotype has just a few counts. The chain uses TRBV18 and TRBJ2-7; D is perhaps TRBD2 (6 bases). The length of the CDR3 is 15 residues. Germline V CDR1 and CDR2: KGHSH, LQKENI. V was trimmed by 3 bases and J by 2 bases, leaving 14 bases between them. The CDR3 spells CASSPLGGAAYEQYF. CDR3 coding DNA: TGTGCCAGCTCACCCCTCGGAGGGGCGGCCTACGAGCAGTACTTC.

This clonotype has a count of ten or more. One end of the junction fails to match germline, which may point to a read error. J is TRBJ1-6 and V is TRBV25-1; tentatively, D is TRBD1 (5 bases). Germline CDR1 and CDR2: MGHDK and SYGVNS. The CDR3 runs to 18 residues. DNA for the CDR3: TGTGCCAGCAGCGAATCACCCGGACGTGGGGCGAACAACTCACCCCTCCACTTT. The encoded protein is CASSESPGRGANNSPLHF. The full variable domain, completed using reference TRBV25-1 and TRBJ1-6, is EADIYQTPRYLVIGTGKKITLECSQTMGHDKMYWYQQDPGMELHLIHYSYGVNSTEKGDLSSESTVSRIRTEHFPLTLESARPSHTSQYLCASSESPGRGANNSPLHFGNGTRLTVT.

This clonotype was found a few times. V gene TRBV20-1 combines with J gene TRBJ2-5, with 9 nucleotides matching TRBD2. In germline, CDR1 is DFQATT, CDR2 SNEGSKA (reference sequence). Trimming cost V 1 base and J 11 bases; bases outside gene matches: 8. The length of the CDR3 is 13 residues. CDR3 DNA: TGCAGTGCTAGAGGAAATAGCGGGAGCCCTCAGTACTTC. Amino acids: CSARGNSGSPQYF.

In this sample, this clonotype turned up many times. The genes are TRBV20-1 and TRBJ2-7, with D uncertain. This CDR3 contains 14 residues. V lost 3 bases, J lost 4 bases, and 16 bases lay in between. CDR1 and CDR2 from the germline V gene are DFQATT and SNEGSKA (reference sequence). The CDR3 reads CSAREQRRLYEQYF. In DNA, the CDR3 is TGCAGTGCTAGGGAACAGAGGCGCCTGTACGAGCAGTACTTC.

This clonotype was found a few times. The chain carries TRBV4-1 and TRBJ2-7; 7 bases are a match to TRBD1. Trimming took 3 bases from V and 1 from J; bases not matched to a gene: 9. Looked up from germline, CDR1 is MGHRA and CDR2 is YSYEKL. This CDR3 has 16 residues. The CDR3 protein is CASSQGRQGGSYEQYF. DNA for the CDR3: TGCGCCAGCAGCCAGGGGAGACAGGGTGGATCCTACGAGCAGTACTTC.

This clonotype appeared many times. V and J are TRBV2 and TRBJ1-6, with 9 bases fitting TRBD1. The germline CDR1 and CDR2 sequences are SNHLY and FYNNEI. The V and J ends lost 7 bases and 6 bases, in that order; junction bases with no gene match: 1. The CDR3 totals 13 residues. This CDR3 reads CASTDRGNSPLHF. The CDR3 DNA sequence: TGTGCCAGCACGGACAGGGGTAATTCACCCCTCCACTTT.

The genes are TRBV12-3 or TRBV12-4 and TRBJ1-5; possibly TRBD1 for D (5 bases). Trimming removed 10 bases from V and 6 bases from J, with 16 bases in between. This CDR3 has 13 amino acids. The CDR3 is CATQRGLGQPQHF. As DNA, the CDR3 is TGTGCCACCCAACGGGGACTCGGTCAGCCCCAGCATTTT.

The V gene is TRBV12-3 or TRBV12-4, the J gene TRBJ2-4; possibly TRBD1 for D (6 bases). The end of the DNA is better explained by TRBJ2-1, so the J call may be wrong. The CDR3 spans 12 residues. The CDR3 DNA sequence: TGTGCCAGCACTACAGGGTCGTATGAGCAGTTCTTC. Translation gives CASTTGSYEQFF.

This clonotype was counted ten times or more. The rearrangement links TRBV7-6 to TRBJ2-5; tentatively, D is TRBD1 or TRBD2 (5 bases each). The CDR3 extends over 15 amino acids. Germline CDR1 reads SGHVS; CDR2 reads FNYEAQ. Trimming left V 2 bases short and J 8 bases short, with 18 bases between. The CDR3 region is CASSLNPGTPYTQYF. The CDR3 DNA sequence: TGTGCCAGCAGCTTAAACCCAGGGACCCCATATACCCAGTACTTC.

This clonotype has a count of ten or more. The chain couples TRBV7-3 to TRBJ1-1; no clear D. The CDR3 totals 14 residues. Germline CDR1 SGHTA, CDR2 FQGTGA. The germline V and J ends were trimmed by 6 bases and 3 bases, with 14 bases remaining between them. The CDR3 sequence: CASRASVADTEAFF. The CDR3 bases are TGTGCCAGCAGGGCGTCGGTTGCGGACACTGAAGCTTTCTTT.

This chain joins TRBV5-7 and TRBJ2-3; D is possibly TRBD1 (6 bases). TRBV5-7 is treated as an ORF (open reading frame) with a function not yet certain. The CDR3 totals 14 residues. Trimming left V 2 bases short and J 2 bases short, with 9 bases between. The CDR3 DNA reads TGTGCCAGCAGCTTCAGGGGCCCCACAGATACGCAGTATTTT. It yields the protein CASSFRGPTDTQYF.

This clonotype has a count of ten or more. The J gene is TRBJ1-1, the V gene TRBV7-8; no clear D gene. V was pared by 9 bases and J by 4 bases, with 15 bases between. The length of the CDR3 is 13 residues. Germline values: CDR1 SGHVS, CDR2 FQNEAQ. The CDR3 region has the DNA TGTGCCAGTCAGAGAACAGAGACCACTGAAGCTTTCTTT. Its translation: CASQRTETTEAFF.

This clonotype was recorded many times. The V and J genes are TRBV19 and TRBJ2-5; D possibly corresponds to TRBD2 (6 bases). CDR1 is LNHDA and CDR2 is SQIVND in the germline V gene (reference sequence). CDR3 length equals 13 residues. The V gene lost 6 bases and the J gene lost 1 base, with 9 bases spanning the gap. CDR3 DNA sequence: TGTGCCAGTAGGGGAGGAGGCCAAGAGACCCAGTACTTC. It specifies CASRGGGQETQYF.